Listed here are 18 T cell receptor beta chains from one sample, sequenced in a study of blood T cell repertoires in COVID-19. TCRdb keeps only in-frame clones here, not all; method: immunoSEQ multiplex PCR. Altogether about 85,000 clones are present, 84% being singletons, with the ten largest covering under 15%. Sequenced sample: peripheral blood. Receptors were obtained from a human donor in a cohort sampled during active COVID-19.

The V gene is TRBV5-1, the J gene TRBJ1-6; TRBD1 matches 7 bases. The germline V gene has CDR1 SGHRS and CDR2 YFSETQ. After removal of 0 bases from V and 7 bases from J, the junction contained 4 bases not matched to a gene. The CDR3 runs to 15 residues. In nucleotides, the CDR3 is TGCGCCAGCAGCTTGGATCCAGGGGGGAATTCACCCCTCCACTTT. This gives the protein CASSLDPGGNSPLHF.

The V gene is TRBV11-1, the J gene TRBJ2-1; TRBD2 matches 10 bases. Losses at the gene ends were 1 base for V and 7 bases for J; bases not matched to a gene: 4. The CDR3 extends over 15 amino acids. Germline CDR1 and CDR2: SGHAT and FQDESV (reference sequence). CDR3 in amino acids: CASSLGVAGGNEQFF. CDR3 bases: TGTGCCAGCAGCTTAGGGGTAGCGGGGGGAAATGAGCAGTTCTTC.

The V call is TRBV4-1, the J call TRBJ2-1; 15 nucleotides line up with TRBD2. This CDR3 contains 21 residues. CDR1 and CDR2 from the germline V gene are MGHRA and YSYEKL. The V and J ends lost 2 bases and 0 bases, in that order; junction bases with no gene match: 11. The CDR3 bases are TGCGCCAGCAGCCAACTTTCCCCGGGACTAGCGGGGGGCAGCTCCTACAATGAGCAGTTCTTC. This gives the protein CASSQLSPGLAGGSSYNEQFF.

This chain joins TRBV3-1 (or the pseudogene TRBV3-2) and TRBJ2-1, with a tentative D call TRBD2 (5 bases). Looked up from germline, CDR1 is LGHDT and CDR2 is YNNKEL (reference sequence). V lost 5 bases and J lost 6, with 17 bases in between. The CDR3 consists of 15 residues. The CDR3 DNA sequence: TGTGCCAGCAGCTCGATCGTCTCAGGAGGCAATGAGCAGTTCTTC. Its protein product is CASSSIVSGGNEQFF.

The chain couples TRBV3-1 (or the pseudogene TRBV3-2) to TRBJ1-2; 7 bases agree with TRBD1. There are 13 residues in the CDR3. CDR1 and CDR2 from the germline V gene are LGHDT and YNNKEL (reference sequence). The V and J ends lost 4 bases and 2 bases, in that order; junction bases with no gene match: 1. Here the CDR3 reads CASSPGGNYGYTF. Written as DNA, the CDR3 is TGTGCCAGCAGCCCAGGGGGAAACTATGGCTACACCTTC.

V usage is TRBV7-9 and J usage is TRBJ1-1; no clear D. The CDR3 loop spans 13 amino acids. Trimming cost V 3 bases and J 5 bases, with 10 bases left between them. Germline V lookup: CDR1 SEHNR, CDR2 FQNEAQ (reference sequence). CDR3 DNA: TGTGCCAGCAGCTTGGAGCAGCTGACTGAAGCTTTCTTT. Amino acids: CASSLEQLTEAFF.

This chain connects TRBV6-5 to TRBJ2-4, with D possibly matching TRBD1 (6 bases). CDR3 size: 13 residues. Germline assignment: CDR1 MNHEY and CDR2 SVGAGI. Trimming cost V 8 bases and J 3 bases, with 11 bases left between them. CDR3: CASGAGDKNIQYF. The CDR3 DNA sequence: TGTGCCAGCGGCGCAGGGGACAAAAACATTCAGTACTTC.

The chain links TRBV7-9 to TRBJ1-1, with D possibly TRBD1 on 6 matching bases. Germline assignment: CDR1 SEHNR and CDR2 FQNEAQ (reference sequence). The CDR3 totals 15 residues. The V end lost 4 bases, the J end lost 1 base, and 13 bases lay between the germline ends. CDR3 DNA sequence: TGTGCCAGCAGCTCCTGGGACATACAGAACACTGAAGCTTTCTTT. Amino acid sequence: CASSSWDIQNTEAFF. Filled out from reference TRBV7-9 and TRBJ1-1, the complete variable domain reads DTGVSQNPRHKITKRGQNVTFRCDPISEHNRLYWYRQTLGQGPEFLTYFQNEAQLEKSRLLSDRFSAERPKGSFSTLEIQRTEQGDSAMYLCASSSWDIQNTEAFFGQGTRLTVV.

This clone was observed a handful of times. This sequence joins TRBV19 and TRBJ1-5; D unresolved. V was cut by 6 bases and J by 4 bases, with 7 bases left in between. The CDR3 has 12 amino acids. The V gene's germline CDR1 is LNHDA and CDR2 SQIVND (reference sequence). The CDR3 sequence is CASSTSNQPQHF. In DNA form, the CDR3 reads TGTGCCAGTAGCACATCGAATCAGCCCCAGCATTTT.

V gene TRBV11-2 combines with J gene TRBJ2-1; 15 positions match TRBD2. Trimming took 6 bases from V and 6 from J; bases not matched to a gene: 9. The CDR3 runs to 17 residues. Germline V CDR1 and CDR2: SGHAT, FQNNGV. In DNA, the CDR3 is TGTGCCAGCAGTCGGACTAGCGGGGGGGTGACCTCCAATGAGCAGTTCTTC. Its translation is CASSRTSGGVTSNEQFF. The variable domain in full, completed from reference TRBV11-2 and TRBJ2-1, reads EAGVAQSPRYKIIEKRQSVAFWCNPISGHATLYWYQQILGQGPKLLIQFQNNGVVDDSQLPKDRFSAERLKGVDSTLKIQPAKLEDSAVYLCASSRTSGGVTSNEQFFGPGTRLTVL.

This clone was seen only once. The chain links TRBV19 to TRBJ2-2; 7 bases align to TRBD1. The CDR3 spans 17 residues. With V trimmed by 2 bases and J by 8 bases, 14 bases remained unmatched. Germline CDR1 and CDR2: LNHDA and SQIVND (reference sequence). CDR3: CASSISRTGTLAGELFF. CDR3 bases: TGTGCCAGTAGTATATCCCGGACAGGTACCCTGGCTGGGGAGCTGTTTTTT.

The chain couples TRBV11-3 to TRBJ1-4; D is undetermined. V lost 1 base and J lost 3, with 18 bases in between. This CDR3 is built from 18 residues. From germline, CDR1 is SGHNT and CDR2 YENEEA. The CDR3 region is CASSLGAQGWIPNEKLFF. As DNA, the CDR3 is TGTGCCAGCAGCTTAGGGGCGCAAGGATGGATACCTAATGAAAAACTGTTTTTT.

This sequence joins TRBV11-2 and TRBJ2-3; 9 bases map to TRBD1. Germline values: CDR1 SGHAT, CDR2 FQNNGV. This CDR3 contains 15 residues. With 5 bases clipped from V and 5 bases from J, the junction kept 8 bases outside the gene matches. Here the CDR3 reads CASSIDRGAVDTQYF. CDR3 bases: TGTGCCAGCAGCATCGACAGGGGGGCGGTAGATACGCAGTATTTT.

This chain joins TRBV10-3 and TRBJ1-1; D uncertain. This CDR3 contains 9 residues. Trimming stripped 6 bases from V and 11 bases from J, with 7 bases between. Germline V gene sequence: CDR1 ENHRY, CDR2 SYGVKD. Here the CDR3 reads CAISQAAFF. In nucleotides, the CDR3 is TGTGCCATCAGCCAGGCGGCTTTCTTT.

The J gene is TRBJ2-7, the V gene TRBV5-1, with D possibly being TRBD2 (5 bases). V was clipped by 4 bases and J by 2 bases, with 10 bases between them. This CDR3 has 13 residues. The germline CDR1 and CDR2 sequences are SGHRS and YFSETQ. The CDR3 DNA reads TGCGCCAGCAGCAGGCCGGGAACCTACGAGCAGTACTTC. Its protein product is CASSRPGTYEQYF. The full variable domain, completed using reference TRBV5-1 and TRBJ2-7, is KAGVTQTPRYLIKTRGQQVTLSCSPISGHRSVSWYQQTPGQGLQFLFEYFSETQRNKGNFPGRFSGRQFSNSRSEMNVSTLELGDSALYLCASSRPGTYEQYFGPGTRLTVT.

In this sample, this clone turned up a few times. J is TRBJ2-1 and V is TRBV30; tentative D call: TRBD2 (7 bases). V lost 4 bases to trimming and J lost 3 bases, with 16 bases between them. The CDR3 runs 15 residues. Per germline, CDR1 GTSNPN and CDR2 SVGIG (reference sequence). The CDR3 spells CAWKGGLGHYNEQFF. CDR3 DNA: TGTGCCTGGAAGGGGGGGCTGGGGCACTACAATGAGCAGTTCTTC. Full variable domain (remainder filled in from reference TRBV30 and TRBJ2-1): SQTIHQWPATLVQPVGSPLSLECTVEGTSNPNLYWYRQAAGRGLQLLFYSVGIGQISSEVPQNLSASRPQDRQFILSSKKLLLSDSGFYLCAWKGGLGHYNEQFFGPGTRLTVL.

The count of this clone is one. The V gene is TRBV6-1, the J gene TRBJ1-1, with TRBD1 matching 8 bases. J was trimmed by 3 bases and V by 4 bases; bases with no gene match: 13. This CDR3 is built from 17 residues. Germline values: CDR1 MNHNS, CDR2 SASEGT. The CDR3 protein is CASSGVRGLSMYTEAFF. CDR3 nucleotide sequence: TGTGCCAGCAGTGGGGTCAGGGGGCTTTCGATGTACACTGAAGCTTTCTTT.

The CDR3 sequence is CASSLTGGSNEKLFF. In DNA, the CDR3 is TGTGCCAGCAGCCTAACAGGGGGCTCTAATGAAAAACTGTTTTTT. V and J are TRBV7-6 and TRBJ1-4; TRBD1 matches 9 bases. Unmatched junction bases numbered 4, after V lost 5 bases and J lost 3 bases. The CDR3 totals 15 residues. Germline CDR1 is SGHVS and CDR2 is FNYEAQ. Full variable domain (outside the CDR3, taken from reference TRBV7-6 and TRBJ1-4): GAGVSQSPRYKVTKRGQDVALRCDPISGHVSLYWYRQALGQGPEFLTYFNYEAQQDKSGLPNDRFSAERPEGSISTLTIQRTEQRDSAMYRCASSLTGGSNEKLFFGSGTQLSVL.